This entry lists 10 T cell receptor beta chains sequenced from one sample in a study of blood T cell repertoires in COVID-19. Clones were read by immunoSEQ multiplex PCR, and TCRdb kept only the in-frame ones, dropping some. Here the sample spans about 210,000 clones, 80% being singletons. The sequencing input was PBMCs or T cells enriched from blood (not recorded which). These receptors were obtained from a man aged 25 to 40 with acute COVID-19.

The chain links TRBV3-1 (or the pseudogene TRBV3-2) to TRBJ1-3; D is unresolved. From germline, CDR1 is LGHDT and CDR2 YNNKEL (reference sequence). The germline V and J ends were trimmed by 8 bases and 4 bases, with 12 bases remaining between them. This CDR3 contains 13 residues. The CDR3 nucleotides are TGTGCCAGCGTTGGGGAGTACGGAAACACCATATATTTT. Encoded protein: CASVGEYGNTIYF.

The chain recombines TRBV27 with TRBJ1-1; possible D gene TRBD1, 5 bases. The CDR3 is 13 residues long. V was shortened by 8 bases and J by 6 bases, with 16 bases between the two germline ends. CDR1 MNHEY and CDR2 SMNVEV come from the germline V gene (reference sequence). CDR3 sequence: CASGRVPNAEAFF. CDR3 bases: TGTGCCAGCGGCAGGGTCCCCAACGCTGAAGCTTTCTTT.

Concerning this clone: At one of its ends the junction is not consistent with the germline gene, which may arise from a read error. This chain joins TRBV19 and TRBJ1-1; a possible D gene is TRBD1 (5 bases). Germline V gives CDR1 LNHDA, CDR2 SQIVND (reference sequence). The CDR3 sequence is 13 residues long. The CDR3 here is CASSRNRNAEAFF. In DNA, the CDR3 is TGTGCCAGTAGTAGGAACAGGAACGCTGAAGCTTTCTTT.

The chain is built from TRBV7-9 and TRBJ2-2; D might be TRBD1 (5 bases). Germline values: CDR1 SEHNR, CDR2 FQNEAQ (reference sequence). This CDR3 has 16 amino acids. The germline V and J ends were trimmed by 3 bases and 4 bases, with 15 bases remaining between them. CDR3 coding DNA: TGTGCCAGCAGCTTTGTTAAACCCCAGGGCACCGGGGAGCTGTTTTTT. Translating it yields CASSFVKPQGTGELFF.

The sample holds a few counts of this clone. The chain is built from TRBV6-5 and TRBJ1-4; 7 bases map to TRBD1. CDR1 is MNHEY and CDR2 is SVGAGI in the germline V gene. V was clipped by 4 bases and J by 3 bases; unmatched bases: 5. This CDR3 is 15 amino acids long. CDR3 in DNA: TGTGCCAGCAGTTCTCAGACAGGGTCTAATGAAAAACTGTTTTTT. Residues: CASSSQTGSNEKLFF.

In its sample, this clone was seen a few times. The chain carries TRBV5-6 and TRBJ2-4; no reliable D call. This CDR3 has 14 residues. Germline V gene lookup returns CDR1 SGHDT and CDR2 YYEEEE. Trimming stripped 1 base from V and 6 bases from J, with 11 bases between. The CDR3 region is CASSLTQPPNIQYF. The CDR3 DNA reads TGTGCCAGCAGCTTGACTCAACCCCCAAACATTCAGTACTTC. The variable domain in full, with the rest retrieved from reference TRBV5-6 and TRBJ2-4, is DAGVTQSPTHLIKTRGQQVTLRCSPKSGHDTVSWYQQALGQGPQFIFQYYEEEERQRGNFPDRFSGHQFPNYSSELNVNALLLGDSALYLCASSLTQPPNIQYFGAGTRLSVL.

The chain links TRBV7-3 to TRBJ2-2, with D possibly matching TRBD2 (6 bases). Germline assignment: CDR1 SGHTA and CDR2 FQGTGA. Trimming took 1 base from V and 4 from J, leaving 7 bases between them. The CDR3 contains 14 residues. In DNA, the CDR3 is TGTGCCAGCAGCTTAATGGGGGGCACCGGGGAGCTGTTTTTT. This sequence encodes CASSLMGGTGELFF. Full variable domain (rest looked up from reference TRBV7-3 and TRBJ2-2): GAGVSQTPSNKVTEKGKYVELRCDPISGHTALYWYRQSLGQGPEFLIYFQGTGAADDSGLPNDRFFAVRPEGSVSTLKIQRTERGDSAVYLCASSLMGGTGELFFGEGSRLTVL.

This clone appeared once. This chain uses TRBV5-4 with TRBJ1-2; 9 bases map to TRBD1. V trimming: 0 bases; J trimming: 4 bases; junction bases outside the gene matches: 4. This CDR3 region has 15 residues. Per the germline V gene, CDR1 is SGHNT and CDR2 is YYREEE (reference sequence). CDR3 loop: CASSLGTGVIYGYTF. CDR3 in DNA: TGTGCCAGCAGCTTGGGGACAGGGGTAATCTATGGCTACACCTTC.

This chain links TRBV2 with TRBJ1-6; D might be TRBD1 (5 bases). The V end lost 5 bases, the J end lost 5 bases, and 10 bases lay between the germline ends. The germline V gene encodes CDR1 SNHLY and CDR2 FYNNEI. This CDR3 region has 14 residues. For the CDR3, the DNA is TGTGCCAGCAGTTCTGACAGCCATAATTCACCCCTCCACTTT. It codes for CASSSDSHNSPLHF.

On this clone itself: The sample has other DNA sequences that encode this CDR3 too. V gene TRBV5-4 combines with J gene TRBJ1-2; 8 bases are a match to TRBD1. CDR1 SGHNT and CDR2 YYREEE come from the germline V gene (reference sequence). The CDR3 contains 13 residues. V lost 3 bases, J lost 8 bases, and 6 bases stayed unmatched. The CDR3 nucleotides read TGTGCCAGCAGCTCGGACAGGGTGGGAGGCTACACCTTC. Encoded protein: CASSSDRVGGYTF.